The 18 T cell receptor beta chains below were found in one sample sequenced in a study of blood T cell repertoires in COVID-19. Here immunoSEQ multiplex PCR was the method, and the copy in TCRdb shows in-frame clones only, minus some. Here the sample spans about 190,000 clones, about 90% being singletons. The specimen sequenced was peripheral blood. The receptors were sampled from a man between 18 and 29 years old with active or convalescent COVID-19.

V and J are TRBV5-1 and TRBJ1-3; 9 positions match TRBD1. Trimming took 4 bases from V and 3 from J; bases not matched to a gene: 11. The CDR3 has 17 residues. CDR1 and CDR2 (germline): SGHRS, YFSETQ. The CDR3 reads CASSLEGTGNSGNTIYF. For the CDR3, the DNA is TGCGCCAGCAGCCTGGAAGGGACAGGGAACAGTGGAAACACCATATATTTT.

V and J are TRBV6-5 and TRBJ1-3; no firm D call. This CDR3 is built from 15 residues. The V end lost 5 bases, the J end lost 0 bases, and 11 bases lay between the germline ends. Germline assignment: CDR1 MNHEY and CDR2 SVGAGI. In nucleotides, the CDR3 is TGTGCCAGCAGTCCTATTAACGTCTCTGGAAACACCATATATTTT. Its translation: CASSPINVSGNTIYF.

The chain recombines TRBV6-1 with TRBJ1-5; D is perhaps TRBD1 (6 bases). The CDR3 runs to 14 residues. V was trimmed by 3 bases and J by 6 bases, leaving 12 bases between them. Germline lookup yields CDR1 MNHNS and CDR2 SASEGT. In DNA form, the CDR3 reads TGTGCCAGCAGTGAGACAGGAACGCCTCAGCCCCAGCATTTT. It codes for CASSETGTPQPQHF.

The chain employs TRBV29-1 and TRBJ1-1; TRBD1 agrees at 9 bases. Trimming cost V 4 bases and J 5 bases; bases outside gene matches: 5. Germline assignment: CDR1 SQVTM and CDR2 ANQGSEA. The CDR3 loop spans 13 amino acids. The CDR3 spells CSVVTGGRTEAFF. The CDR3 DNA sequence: TGCAGCGTTGTAACAGGGGGCAGAACTGAAGCTTTCTTT.

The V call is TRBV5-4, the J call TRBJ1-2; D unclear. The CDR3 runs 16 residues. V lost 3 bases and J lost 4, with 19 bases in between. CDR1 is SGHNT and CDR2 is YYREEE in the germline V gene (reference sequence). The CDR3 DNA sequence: TGTGCCAGCAGCTCAAGCGGCAAAGGCCCCATCTATGGCTACACCTTC. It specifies CASSSSGKGPIYGYTF.

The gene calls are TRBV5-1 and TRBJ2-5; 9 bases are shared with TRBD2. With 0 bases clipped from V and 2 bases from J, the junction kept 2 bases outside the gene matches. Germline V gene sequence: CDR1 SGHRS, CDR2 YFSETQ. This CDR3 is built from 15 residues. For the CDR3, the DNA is TGCGCCAGCAGCTTGGGACTAGCGGTGCAAGAGACCCAGTACTTC. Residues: CASSLGLAVQETQYF.

This CDR3 reads CAISEGGRREQFF. The DNA for the CDR3 is TGTGCCATCAGTGAGGGGGGGAGACGGGAGCAGTTCTTC. The rearrangement uses TRBV10-3 and TRBJ2-1; possibly TRBD2 for D (6 bases). From germline, CDR1 is ENHRY and CDR2 SYGVKD. V was shortened by 2 bases and J by 10 bases, with 12 bases between the two germline ends. The CDR3 covers 13 residues.

The CDR3, as DNA: TGCGCCAGCAGCCAAGATTCAGGGATTTTAGGGGAGACCCAGTACTTC. Translation gives CASSQDSGILGETQYF. The chain is built from TRBV4-3 and TRBJ2-5; a possible D gene is TRBD1 (5 bases). The CDR3 runs to 16 residues. Trimming cost V 0 bases and J 5 bases, with 16 bases left between them. Germline CDR1 LGHNA, CDR2 YSLEER.

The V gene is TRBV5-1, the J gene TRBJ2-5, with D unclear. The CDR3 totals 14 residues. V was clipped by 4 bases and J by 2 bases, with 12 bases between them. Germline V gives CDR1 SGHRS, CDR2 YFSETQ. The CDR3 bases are TGCGCCAGCAGCCCCGTGCAGGTACAAGAGACCCAGTACTTC. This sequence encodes CASSPVQVQETQYF.

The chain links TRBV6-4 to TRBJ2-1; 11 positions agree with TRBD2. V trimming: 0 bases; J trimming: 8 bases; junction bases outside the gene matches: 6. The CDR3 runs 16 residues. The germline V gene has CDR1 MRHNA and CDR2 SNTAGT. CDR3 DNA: TGTGCCAGCAGTGACTCGACTAGCGGGGTTTTCCATGAGCAGTTCTTC. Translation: CASSDSTSGVFHEQFF.

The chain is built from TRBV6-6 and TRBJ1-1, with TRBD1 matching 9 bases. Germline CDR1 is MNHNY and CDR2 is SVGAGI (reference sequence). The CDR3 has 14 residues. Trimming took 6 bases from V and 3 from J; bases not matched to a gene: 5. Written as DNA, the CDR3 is TGTGCCAGCAGGTCCGGGACAGGGTACACTGAAGCTTTCTTT. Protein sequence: CASRSGTGYTEAFF.

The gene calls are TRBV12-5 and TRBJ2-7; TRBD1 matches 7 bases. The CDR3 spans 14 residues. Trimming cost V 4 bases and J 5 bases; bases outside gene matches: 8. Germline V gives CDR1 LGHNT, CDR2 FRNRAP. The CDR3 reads CASGSPGQFNEQYF. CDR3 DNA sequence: TGTGCTAGTGGTTCACCGGGACAGTTCAACGAGCAGTACTTC. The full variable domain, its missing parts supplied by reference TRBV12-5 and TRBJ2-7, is DARVTQTPRHKVTEMGQEVTMRCQPILGHNTVFWYRQTMMQGLELLAYFRNRAPLDDSGMPKDRFSAEMPDATLATLKIQPSEPRDSAVYFCASGSPGQFNEQYFGPGTRLTVT.

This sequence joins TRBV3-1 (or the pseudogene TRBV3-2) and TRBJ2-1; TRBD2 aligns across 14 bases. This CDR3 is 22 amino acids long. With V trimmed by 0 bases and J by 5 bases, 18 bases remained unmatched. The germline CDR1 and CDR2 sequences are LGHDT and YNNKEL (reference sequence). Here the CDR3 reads CASSQDPADSLTSGGEHNEQFF. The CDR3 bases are TGTGCCAGCAGCCAAGATCCGGCTGACAGTTTGACTAGCGGGGGGGAACACAATGAGCAGTTCTTC.

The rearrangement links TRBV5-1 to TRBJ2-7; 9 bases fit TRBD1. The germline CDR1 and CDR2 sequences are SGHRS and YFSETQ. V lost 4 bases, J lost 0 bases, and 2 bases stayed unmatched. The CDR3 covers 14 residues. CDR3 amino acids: CASSQTGGSYEQYF. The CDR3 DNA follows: TGCGCCAGCAGCCAGACAGGGGGCTCCTACGAGCAGTACTTC.

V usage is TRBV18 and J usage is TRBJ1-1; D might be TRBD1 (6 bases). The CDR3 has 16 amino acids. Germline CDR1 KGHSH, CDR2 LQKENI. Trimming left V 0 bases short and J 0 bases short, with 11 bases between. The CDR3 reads CASSPPFRTVNTEAFF. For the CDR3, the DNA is TGTGCCAGCTCACCACCTTTCCGGACAGTGAACACTGAAGCTTTCTTT.

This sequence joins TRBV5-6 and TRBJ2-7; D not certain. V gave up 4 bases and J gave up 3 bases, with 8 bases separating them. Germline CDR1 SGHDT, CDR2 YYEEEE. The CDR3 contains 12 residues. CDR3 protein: CASSMVNYEQYF. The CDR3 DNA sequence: TGTGCCAGCAGCATGGTCAACTACGAGCAGTACTTC.

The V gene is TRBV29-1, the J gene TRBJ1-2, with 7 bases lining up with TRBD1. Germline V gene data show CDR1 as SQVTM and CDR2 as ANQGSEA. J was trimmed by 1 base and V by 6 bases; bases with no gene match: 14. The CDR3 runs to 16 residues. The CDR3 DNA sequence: TGCAGCGTCGGTACCAACCGGGACAGACATAACTATGGCTACACCTTC. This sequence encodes CSVGTNRDRHNYGYTF.

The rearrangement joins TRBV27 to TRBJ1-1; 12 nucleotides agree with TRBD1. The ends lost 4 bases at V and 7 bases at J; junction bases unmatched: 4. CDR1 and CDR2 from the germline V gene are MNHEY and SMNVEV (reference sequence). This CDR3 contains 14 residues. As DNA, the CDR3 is TGTGCCAGCAGTTCCGGGACAGGGGGCATTGAAGCTTTCTTT. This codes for CASSSGTGGIEAFF.